A single sample is the source of the 20 T cell receptor beta chains below, sequenced in a study of blood T cell repertoires in COVID-19 (TCRdb year 2020). The protocol used for the library was the immunoSEQ multiplex PCR assay. Held by TCRdb, this immuneACCESS table contains in-frame sequences only and omits some clones. Under half of the omission traces to an unresolved V gene where checked; the cause of the rest is unknown. The sample contains about 83,000 clones, roughly 87% of them found a single time. Less than 3.5% of the sample is taken by the ten largest. Sequenced sample: peripheral blood. The receptors were gathered from a woman between 50 and 59 years old with active or convalescent COVID-19.

This clone was seen only a few times. The chain combines TRBV6-5 with TRBJ1-4; D remains ambiguous. The CDR3 has 13 residues. The germline CDR1 and CDR2 sequences are MNHEY and SVGAGI. The V gene lost 6 bases and the J gene lost 5 bases, with 10 bases spanning the gap. The CDR3 reads CASRRDGNEKLFF. Here the CDR3 DNA reads TGTGCCAGCAGGAGAGACGGGAATGAAAAACTGTTTTTT.

This chain uses TRBV7-8 with TRBJ1-2; TRBD1 matches 7 bases. The germline V gene encodes CDR1 SGHVS and CDR2 FQNEAQ. This CDR3 region has 14 residues. V gave up 1 base and J gave up 8 bases; unmatched junction bases: 7. The CDR3 protein is CASSLEGAPKGYTF. CDR3 bases: TGTGCCAGCAGCTTAGAGGGGGCTCCGAAGGGCTACACCTTC. Combining the CDR3 with reference TRBV7-8 and TRBJ1-2 gives the whole variable domain GAGVSQSPRYKVAKRGQDVALRCDPISGHVSLFWYQQALGQGPEFLTYFQNEAQLDKSGLPSDRFFAERPEGSVSTLKIQRTQQEDSAVYLCASSLEGAPKGYTFGSGTRLTVV.

The chain carries TRBV9 and TRBJ2-2, with 8 bases aligning to TRBD1. The trim removed 4 bases at V and 0 bases at J, leaving 2 bases unmatched. In germline, CDR1 is SGDLS, CDR2 YYNGEE. This CDR3 spans 15 amino acids. CDR3 region: CASSKDRANTGELFF. The DNA of the CDR3 is TGTGCCAGCAGCAAGGACAGGGCGAACACCGGGGAGCTGTTTTTT. The full variable domain, its missing parts supplied by reference TRBV9 and TRBJ2-2, is DSGVTQTPKHLITATGQRVTLRCSPRSGDLSVYWYQQSLDQGLQFLIQYYNGEERAKGNILERFSAQQFPDLHSELNLSSLELGDSALYFCASSKDRANTGELFFGEGSRLTVL.

The chain employs TRBV7-9 and TRBJ2-5, with 11 bases matching TRBD1. Trimming took 5 bases from V and 4 from J; bases not matched to a gene: 6. Germline CDR1 is SEHNR and CDR2 is FQNEAQ (reference sequence). The CDR3 length is 15 residues. The CDR3 region has the DNA TGTGCCAGCAGCCCTCGGGACAGGGGGGGAGAGACCCAGTACTTC. Protein sequence: CASSPRDRGGETQYF.

This clone occurred a few times. The chain has TRBV6-5 and TRBJ1-5, with D possibly matching TRBD1 (5 bases). There are 13 residues in the CDR3. V was clipped by 6 bases and J by 9 bases, with 15 bases between them. The V gene's germline CDR1 is MNHEY and CDR2 SVGAGI. Written as DNA, the CDR3 is TGTGCCAGCAGATCGACAGATCAGAGGCCCCAGCATTTT. This encodes CASRSTDQRPQHF.

The gene calls are TRBV3-1 (or the pseudogene TRBV3-2) and TRBJ2-1; possibly TRBD1 for D (5 bases). The CDR3 is made up of 13 amino acids. Per germline, CDR1 LGHDT and CDR2 YNNKEL (reference sequence). V dropped 1 base and J dropped 7 bases, with 8 bases sitting between them. The CDR3 nucleotides read TGTGCCAGCAGCCAAGGCAGGGTGAATGAGCAGTTCTTC. Its translation is CASSQGRVNEQFF.

The chain combines TRBV19 with TRBJ1-4; a possible D gene is TRBD1 (5 bases). Per germline, CDR1 LNHDA and CDR2 SQIVND (reference sequence). The ends were cut back, 7 bases at V and 7 bases at J, with 16 bases in the middle. The CDR3 is made up of 14 amino acids. The CDR3 spells CASTPTGGSEKLFF. In DNA, the CDR3 is TGTGCCAGTACCCCAACGGGGGGGAGTGAAAAACTGTTTTTT.

The CDR3 protein is CASSLSLGTGSLSGANVLTF. DNA for the CDR3: TGTGCCAGCAGCTTATCGCTCGGGACAGGGAGTCTCTCTGGGGCCAACGTCCTGACTTTC. The chain couples TRBV7-6 to TRBJ2-6; TRBD1 matches at 9 bases. CDR1 SGHVS and CDR2 FNYEAQ come from the germline V gene. V lost 2 bases and J lost 0; bases outside the gene matches: 11. CDR3 size: 20 residues.

The J gene is TRBJ2-3, the V gene TRBV27; TRBD2 matches at 8 bases. The length of the CDR3 is 15 residues. Germline CDR1 reads MNHEY; CDR2 reads SMNVEV (reference sequence). V gave up 7 bases and J gave up 2 bases; unmatched junction bases: 8. The CDR3 here is CASTPAGGFTDTQYF. CDR3 in DNA: TGTGCCAGCACCCCTGCGGGGGGATTCACAGATACGCAGTATTTT.

The chain is built from TRBV4-3 and TRBJ2-1; 10 bases line up with TRBD1. J lost 8 bases, V lost 1 base, and 5 bases had no gene match. Germline V gene data show CDR1 as LGHNA and CDR2 as YSLEER. The CDR3 runs to 15 residues. CDR3: CASSQVRQGAYEQFF. The CDR3 DNA reads TGCGCCAGCAGCCAAGTCAGACAGGGGGCGTATGAGCAGTTCTTC.

The gene calls are TRBV9 and TRBJ1-1; 8 bases agree with TRBD1. The ends lost 4 bases at V and 4 bases at J; junction bases unmatched: 9. CDR3 length equals 15 residues. CDR1 SGDLS and CDR2 YYNGEE come from the germline V gene. The DNA for the CDR3 is TGTGCCAGCAGCCCTCAGGGGGCGCAACCCACTGAAGCTTTCTTT. Amino acids: CASSPQGAQPTEAFF.

This chain links TRBV5-5 with TRBJ2-7; the D gene is possibly TRBD2 (6 bases). The V end lost 0 bases, the J end lost 6 bases, and 13 bases lay between the germline ends. This CDR3 has 14 amino acids. CDR1 is SGHKS and CDR2 is YYEKEE in the germline V gene (reference sequence). CDR3 DNA: TGTGCCAGCAGCTTGGGGGACTGGGTCCTCGAGCAGTACTTC. Its protein product is CASSLGDWVLEQYF.

The chain joins TRBV5-1 to TRBJ2-1; D is perhaps TRBD2 (7 bases). CDR3 length equals 16 residues. V lost 2 bases and J lost 3, with 15 bases in between. Germline-derived CDR1 and CDR2 are SGHRS and YFSETQ. This CDR3 is CASSFGEGGHYNEQFF. CDR3 DNA: TGCGCCAGCAGCTTCGGTGAGGGGGGGCACTACAATGAGCAGTTCTTC.

The gene calls are TRBV12-5 and TRBJ2-5, with TRBD2 matching 13 bases. Germline V gene data show CDR1 as LGHNT and CDR2 as FRNRAP. V lost 4 bases and J lost 0; bases outside the gene matches: 2. The CDR3 has 16 amino acids. CDR3 loop: CASGWGLAGNQETQYF. DNA of the CDR3: TGTGCTAGTGGTTGGGGACTAGCGGGGAACCAAGAGACCCAGTACTTC.

The V and J genes are TRBV30 and TRBJ2-7, with 10 bases fitting TRBD2. In germline, CDR1 is GTSNPN, CDR2 SVGIG (reference sequence). The J segment lost 2 bases and the V segment lost 3 bases, leaving 4 bases of the junction unmatched. The CDR3 contains 14 residues. In DNA form, the CDR3 reads TGTGCCTGGAGAGCTAGCGGGGGTCCCTACGAGCAGTACTTC. The encoded protein is CAWRASGGPYEQYF.

J is TRBJ1-5 and V is TRBV27, with D uncertain. V lost 8 bases and J lost 6, with 11 bases in between. The CDR3 has 12 amino acids. Germline V CDR1 and CDR2: MNHEY, SMNVEV (reference sequence). CDR3 coding DNA: TGTGCCAGCGCGAGGGTTGGTCAGCCCCAGCATTTT. Encoded protein: CASARVGQPQHF.

This chain joins TRBV7-2 and TRBJ1-1; a weak D match, TRBD1 (6 bases). The V end lost 1 base, the J end lost 4 bases, and 13 bases lay between the germline ends. The CDR3 totals 15 residues. Germline loops: CDR1 SGHTA, CDR2 FQGNSA. CDR3 DNA sequence: TGTGCCAGCAGCTTAGGGGGGCGCGCGGTCACTGAAGCTTTCTTT. Protein product: CASSLGGRAVTEAFF.

The genes are TRBV19 and TRBJ1-5; 7 positions match TRBD1. Germline CDR1 LNHDA, CDR2 SQIVND (reference sequence). CDR3 size: 17 residues. J lost 0 bases, V lost 4 bases, and 9 bases had no gene match. CDR3 DNA: TGTGCCAGTAGTAGACAGGGCATGGCCTATAGCAATCAGCCCCAGCATTTT. Its protein is CASSRQGMAYSNQPQHF.

J is TRBJ2-7 and V is TRBV7-8; 9 positions match TRBD1. J gave up 4 bases and V 4 bases, and 8 bases lay outside the gene matches. CDR1 and CDR2 from the germline V gene are SGHVS and FQNEAQ. This CDR3 region has 15 residues. CDR3 nucleotide sequence: TGTGCCAGCAGCTCGGGACAGGGAAGTTCTTACGAGCAGTACTTC. It translates to CASSSGQGSSYEQYF.

The chain employs TRBV6-6 and TRBJ2-7; D may be TRBD1 (6 bases). V gave up 6 bases and J gave up 7 bases, with 13 bases separating them. Germline CDR1 and CDR2: MNHNY and SVGAGI (reference sequence). The CDR3 loop spans 12 amino acids. The CDR3 sequence is CASSAGVWEQYF. DNA for the CDR3: TGTGCCAGCAGCGCAGGGGTTTGGGAGCAGTACTTC.